Below, 20 T cell receptor beta chains from the same sample are listed, as sequenced in a study of cytomegalovirus exposure and HLA in healthy donors. Assay used: immunoSEQ multiplex PCR; TCRdb lists only in-frame clones, some missing. The sample records about 200,000 clones, roughly 84% being singletons. Sequences were obtained from PBMCs. These receptors were obtained from a woman between 18 and 30 years old in good health and CMV-seropositive.

This clone was observed a single time. The genes are TRBV7-9 and TRBJ2-3; 13 positions match TRBD2. J lost 0 bases, V lost 5 bases, and 8 bases had no gene match. The CDR3 runs 18 residues. The germline V gene encodes CDR1 SEHNR and CDR2 FQNEAQ (reference sequence). The CDR3 coding sequence is TGTGCCAGCAGCACGACTAGCGGGAGGCCCTTTAGCACAGATACGCAGTATTTT. Protein sequence: CASSTTSGRPFSTDTQYF.

This clone was detected a few times. The chain joins TRBV5-1 to TRBJ1-2; the D gene is possibly TRBD1 (5 bases). This CDR3 spans 14 amino acids. The V gene's germline CDR1 is SGHRS and CDR2 YFSETQ. The V end lost 2 bases, the J end lost 3 bases, and 11 bases lay between the germline ends. The DNA for the CDR3 is TGCGCCAGCAGCTTAATCGGGGGAGACTATGGCTACACCTTC. Its protein product is CASSLIGGDYGYTF.

V usage is TRBV6-5 and J usage is TRBJ1-5, with D maybe TRBD1 (5 bases). Germline V gene lookup returns CDR1 MNHEY and CDR2 SVGAGI. V was cut by 6 bases and J by 2 bases, with 8 bases left in between. This CDR3 has 13 amino acids. CDR3 residues: CASRQGRNQPQHF. DNA for the CDR3: TGTGCCAGCAGGCAGGGTCGCAATCAGCCCCAGCATTTT.

V usage is TRBV18 and J usage is TRBJ2-3; tentative D call: TRBD1 (6 bases). From germline, CDR1 is KGHSH and CDR2 LQKENI. The CDR3 runs to 16 residues. The V gene lost 5 bases and the J gene lost 0 bases, with 15 bases spanning the gap. The CDR3 DNA reads as TGTGCCAGCTCATTTAGCCGACAGGTTAGCACAGATACGCAGTATTTT. Amino acids: CASSFSRQVSTDTQYF.

The gene calls are TRBV10-3 and TRBJ1-4, with D perhaps TRBD1 (5 bases). Trimming removed 7 bases from V and 7 bases from J, with 13 bases in between. CDR1 and CDR2 from the germline V gene are ENHRY and SYGVKD. The CDR3 loop spans 13 amino acids. CDR3 sequence (DNA): TGTGCCATCATGAGCAGGGAGGGTGAAAAACTGTTTTTT. Translated: CAIMSREGEKLFF.

The CDR3 region has the DNA TGTGCCATCAACGGACAACTGAACACTGAAGCTTTCTTT. This translates into CAINGQLNTEAFF. The genes are TRBV10-3 and TRBJ1-1; the D gene is possibly TRBD1 (5 bases). The CDR3 runs to 13 residues. CDR1 ENHRY and CDR2 SYGVKD come from the germline V gene. V was shortened by 7 bases and J by 0 bases, with 9 bases between the two germline ends.

The chain is built from TRBV27 and TRBJ1-1; tentatively, D is TRBD1 (6 bases). Germline CDR1 and CDR2: MNHEY and SMNVEV (reference sequence). Trimming cost V 5 bases and J 4 bases, with 14 bases left between them. The CDR3 has 14 amino acids. CDR3 amino acids: CASSRADRSTEAFF. In nucleotides, the CDR3 is TGTGCCAGCAGTAGGGCCGACAGGAGCACTGAAGCTTTCTTT.

The rearrangement links TRBV4-1 to TRBJ2-1, with 12 bases matching TRBD1. The CDR3 consists of 15 residues. Germline loops: CDR1 MGHRA, CDR2 YSYEKL. Trimming took 1 base from V and 9 from J; bases not matched to a gene: 4. The CDR3 DNA is TGCGCCAGCAGCCAAGGGGGACAGGGGGCCGCTGAGCAGTTCTTC. This encodes CASSQGGQGAAEQFF.

The gene calls are TRBV4-1 and TRBJ2-7; 10 positions agree with TRBD2. The V segment lost 4 bases and the J segment 3 bases; nucleotides outside the gene matches: 9. The CDR3 is 16 residues long. In germline, CDR1 is MGHRA, CDR2 YSYEKL. CDR3 sequence: CASSPMGASGSYEQYF. The CDR3 nucleotides are TGCGCCAGCAGCCCAATGGGGGCTAGCGGGAGCTACGAGCAGTACTTC.

The chain joins TRBV29-1 to TRBJ2-1, with TRBD1 identical over 8 bases. V lost 6 bases and J lost 3; bases outside the gene matches: 4. The CDR3 has 13 residues. From germline, CDR1 is SQVTM and CDR2 ANQGSEA. The CDR3 DNA reads as TGCAGCGTCGGACAGGGTTTCTACAATGAGCAGTTCTTC. Translated, it gives CSVGQGFYNEQFF.

The chain carries TRBV6-1 and TRBJ2-7; TRBD2 is a possible D gene (5 bases). V was shortened by 1 base and J by 7 bases, with 11 bases between the two germline ends. This CDR3 spans 13 amino acids. The germline CDR1 and CDR2 sequences are MNHNS and SASEGT. The CDR3 is CASSEGRRREQYF. Written as DNA, the CDR3 is TGTGCCAGCAGTGAAGGCAGGAGGAGAGAGCAGTACTTC.

The rearrangement links TRBV27 to TRBJ2-1; unclear D gene. Looked up from germline, CDR1 is MNHEY and CDR2 is SMNVEV (reference sequence). V was clipped by 3 bases and J by 9 bases, with 9 bases between them. The CDR3 is 12 residues long. In nucleotides, the CDR3 is TGTGCCAGCAGTTTCGGGTATCGTGAGCAGTTCTTC. It yields the protein CASSFGYREQFF.

The rearrangement links TRBV5-6 to TRBJ2-7, with a possible D match to TRBD2 (6 bases). V was trimmed by 6 bases and J by 2 bases, leaving 18 bases between them. The CDR3 runs to 15 residues. Germline-derived CDR1 and CDR2 are SGHDT and YYEEEE. The CDR3 DNA reads TGTGCCAGCACCCGCCGGGCTAGCGACCCCTACGAGCAGTACTTC. Its translation: CASTRRASDPYEQYF.

This chain uses TRBV27 with TRBJ1-5, with D maybe TRBD1 (5 bases). Trimming removed 2 bases from V and 6 bases from J, with 11 bases in between. This CDR3 is 14 amino acids long. Germline V CDR1 and CDR2: MNHEY, SMNVEV (reference sequence). CDR3 coding DNA: TGTGCCAGCAGTTTAAAAGGGGAAGTTCAGCCCCAGCATTTT. It yields the protein CASSLKGEVQPQHF.

The V call is TRBV6-1, the J call TRBJ2-7, with TRBD1 as a possible D gene (6 bases). Germline CDR1 and CDR2: MNHNS and SASEGT. The V end lost 2 bases, the J end lost 6 bases, and 17 bases lay between the germline ends. This CDR3 is 15 amino acids long. CDR3 sequence: CASSERAGDLFEQYF. The CDR3 region has the DNA TGTGCCAGCAGTGAACGGGCAGGGGACCTTTTCGAGCAGTACTTC.

Only a few counts were recorded for this clone. J is TRBJ2-7 and V is TRBV7-2; D remains unclear. CDR3 length: 14 amino acids. CDR1 and CDR2 (germline): SGHTA, FQGNSA. Trimming pared 4 bases from V and 0 bases from J, leaving 10 bases between. The CDR3 spells CASSYGGSSYEQYF. The CDR3 nucleotides read TGTGCCAGCAGCTACGGCGGCAGCTCCTACGAGCAGTACTTC.

The chain carries TRBV5-1 and TRBJ2-3; maybe TRBD2 (6 bases). CDR1 is SGHRS and CDR2 is YFSETQ in the germline V gene. The CDR3 consists of 17 residues. Trimming left V 2 bases short and J 0 bases short, with 16 bases between. The CDR3 DNA reads TGCGCCAGCAGCTTTACCTTAGCGGATCCCAGCACAGATACGCAGTATTTT. It is translated as CASSFTLADPSTDTQYF.

This clone was found once. This chain uses TRBV5-4 with TRBJ2-1; TRBD2 matches 9 bases. Germline lookup yields CDR1 SGHNT and CDR2 YYREEE (reference sequence). Unmatched junction bases numbered 4, after V lost 4 bases and J lost 8 bases. This CDR3 has 13 residues. CDR3 loop: CASSVGGGDEQFF. In nucleotides, the CDR3 is TGTGCCAGCAGCGTAGGCGGGGGGGATGAGCAGTTCTTC.

This clone was seen more than once but under ten times. The chain uses TRBV19 and TRBJ1-4; 8 bases map to TRBD1. Losses at the gene ends were 6 bases for V and 6 bases for J; bases not matched to a gene: 6. Germline lookup yields CDR1 LNHDA and CDR2 SQIVND (reference sequence). This CDR3 is built from 14 residues. CDR3 DNA sequence: TGTGCCAGTAGGACAGGGGCTTCCGATGAAAAACTGTTTTTT. Protein: CASRTGASDEKLFF.

This chain joins TRBV9 and TRBJ2-1, with TRBD2 identical over 7 bases. Germline trimming cut 5 bases from V and 4 bases from J; bases unmatched to any gene: 3. The CDR3 extends over 13 amino acids. Germline V gene lookup returns CDR1 SGDLS and CDR2 YYNGEE. CDR3 nucleotide sequence: TGTGCCAGCAGGCCGGGGGGATACAATGAGCAGTTCTTC. Translating gives CASRPGGYNEQFF.